The subject of this entry is one TCR beta chain. The data stem from a study of shared T cell receptors in the human thymus. The CDR3 consists of 18 residues. The germline V gene has CDR1 MGHRA and CDR2 YSYEKL. The V end was cut by 0 bases, the J end by 3 bases, with 21 bases between. This table comes from immunoSEQ multiplex PCR, and its TCRdb copy is limited to in-frame clones, with some not included. The table lists approximately 580,000 clones, about four fifths of them singletons. This sample was shared with a second study, whose subject was human thymus T cells. That publication notes: Thymic as well as blood repertoires seemed to favor certain V and J genes unevenly.

The sample comprised thymocytes. The J gene is TRBJ2-7, the V gene TRBV4-1; TRBD2 is a possible D gene (6 bases). The source of this sequence is a boy in the first two years of life with a congenital heart defect. This chain's CDR3 is CASSQDVSTRGTDYEQYF. CDR3 DNA: TGCGCCAGCAGCCAAGATGTGTCGACGCGCGGGACCGACTACGAGCAGTACTTC.